Shown below are 29 T cell receptor beta chains from a single sample sequenced in a study of cytomegalovirus exposure and HLA in healthy donors (dated by TCRdb to the late 2010s). Library method: the immunoSEQ multiplex PCR assay. This immuneACCESS table, as held by TCRdb, lists in-frame sequences with V and J called but not all clones. Of the missing ones, under half trace to an unresolved V gene in checked studies; the others have no known cause. The sample profile shows some 290,000 clones; 70% to 90% of them were found once. Roughly 0.96% of the sample comes from the top ten. Input material: PBMCs. The receptor source for this set is a man under 40 in good health and CMV-seronegative.

This clone was picked up a small number of times. This chain links TRBV19 with TRBJ2-5; a weak D match, TRBD1 (6 bases). The CDR3 is 14 amino acids. Germline V gene sequence: CDR1 LNHDA, CDR2 SQIVND (reference sequence). Trimming cost V 1 base and J 2 bases, with 8 bases left between them. The CDR3: CASSIGGRQETQYF. CDR3 nucleotides: TGTGCCAGTAGTATAGGGGGGCGGCAAGAGACCCAGTACTTC. The whole variable domain, filled in from reference TRBV19 and TRBJ2-5, reads DGGITQSPKYLFRKEGQNVTLSCEQNLNHDAMYWYRQDPGQGLRLIYYSQIVNDFQKGDIAEGYSVSREKKESFPLTVTSAQKNPTAFYLCASSIGGRQETQYFGPGTRLLVL.

DNA for the CDR3: TGCGCCAGCAGTAAGGGCCAGGGAAGTGGAAACACCGGGGAGCTGTTTTTT. Translated: CASSKGQGSGNTGELFF. The chain combines TRBV10-1 with TRBJ2-2; tentative D call: TRBD1 (5 bases). The CDR3 is made up of 17 amino acids. The germline gives CDR1 WNHNN, CDR2 SYGVQD (reference sequence). V gave up 5 bases and J gave up 2 bases, with 18 bases separating them.

This chain links TRBV5-1 with TRBJ1-6; the D gene is possibly TRBD1 (6 bases). The CDR3 runs to 15 residues. Germline V CDR1 and CDR2: SGHRS, YFSETQ. The germline V and J ends were trimmed by 0 bases and 5 bases, with 9 bases remaining between them. CDR3 DNA sequence: TGCGCCAGCAGCTTGGAGAGGGGGAATAATTCACCCCTCCACTTT. It yields the protein CASSLERGNNSPLHF.

V gene TRBV6-5 combines with J gene TRBJ1-6; D is perhaps TRBD1 (5 bases). In germline, CDR1 is MNHEY, CDR2 SVGAGI. This CDR3 comprises 14 residues. The ends were cut back, 1 base at V and 7 bases at J, with 8 bases in the middle. The CDR3 loop is CASSYLQENSPLHF. In DNA form, the CDR3 reads TGTGCCAGCAGTTACTTACAGGAGAATTCACCCCTCCACTTT.

This rearrangement joins TRBV7-2 to TRBJ2-7; 8 bases are a match to TRBD2. The V and J ends lost 1 base and 3 bases, in that order; junction bases with no gene match: 2. Germline V gene data show CDR1 as SGHTA and CDR2 as FQGNSA. The CDR3 is 14 amino acids. The DNA of the CDR3 is TGTGCCAGCAGCTTAGGGGGACTAGTCTACGAGCAGTACTTC. Residues: CASSLGGLVYEQYF.

This clone was detected a few times. CDR3 loop: CASSQMTGGPYEQYF. The CDR3 nucleotides are TGCGCCAGCAGCCAAATGACGGGGGGGCCTTACGAGCAGTACTTC. V and J are TRBV4-1 and TRBJ2-7; 8 bases map to TRBD2. The V and J ends lost 2 bases and 4 bases, in that order; junction bases with no gene match: 7. Germline V CDR1 and CDR2: MGHRA, YSYEKL. The CDR3 extends over 15 amino acids.

The genes are TRBV6-6 and TRBJ2-7, with TRBD1 matching over 9 bases. V was clipped by 7 bases and J by 2 bases; unmatched bases: 3. The germline CDR1 and CDR2 sequences are MNHNY and SVGAGI (reference sequence). CDR3 length: 13 amino acids. This CDR3 reads CASIGTGPYEQYF. CDR3 DNA sequence: TGTGCCAGCATCGGGACAGGGCCCTACGAGCAGTACTTC.

The chain uses TRBV5-1 and TRBJ1-3; a weak D match, TRBD1 (6 bases). Germline loops: CDR1 SGHRS, CDR2 YFSETQ. This CDR3 has 14 residues. Trimming took off 2 bases at V and 3 bases at J, with 9 bases between the two ends. The CDR3 protein is CASSFGTFGNTIYF. In DNA form, the CDR3 reads TGCGCCAGCAGCTTCGGGACATTTGGAAACACCATATATTTT.

J is TRBJ2-1 and V is TRBV11-2; perhaps TRBD2 as D (6 bases). Per germline, CDR1 SGHAT and CDR2 FQNNGV. The V gene lost 5 bases and the J gene lost 3 bases, with 14 bases spanning the gap. The CDR3 totals 15 residues. The CDR3 nucleotides read TGTGCCAGCAGCCCTATCCAGGGACTCTACAATGAGCAGTTCTTC. Translating gives CASSPIQGLYNEQFF.

A remark on this clone: At the DNA level, this CDR3 is encoded by other sequences in the same sample as well. CDR3: CSVGTGGAGGYTF. CDR3 in DNA: TGCAGCGTTGGGACAGGGGGCGCAGGGGGCTACACCTTC. The genes are TRBV29-1 and TRBJ1-2; TRBD1 matches 11 bases. The CDR3 spans 13 residues. J was trimmed by 8 bases and V by 4 bases; bases with no gene match: 6. CDR1 is SQVTM, CDR2 ANQGSEA, per germline.

The genes are TRBV9 and TRBJ1-3; D is possibly TRBD1 (5 bases). V shed 0 bases and J shed 6 bases, with 10 bases lying between them. This CDR3 is 14 amino acids long. Germline V gene lookup returns CDR1 SGDLS and CDR2 YYNGEE. CDR3 DNA sequence: TGTGCCAGCAGCGTAGGTGGGGCCAAAAACACCATATATTTT. It is translated as CASSVGGAKNTIYF.

This rearrangement joins TRBV25-1 to TRBJ2-5; D possibly corresponds to TRBD1 (5 bases). The CDR3 has 15 residues. V lost 4 bases, J lost 1 base, and 13 bases lay in between. Germline V gene data show CDR1 as MGHDK and CDR2 as SYGVNS. The CDR3 loop is CASSGSRALQETQYF. The CDR3 bases are TGTGCCAGCAGTGGTTCCAGGGCCCTCCAAGAGACCCAGTACTTC.

The rearrangement uses TRBV6-1 and TRBJ1-4; tentative D call: TRBD1 (5 bases). The CDR3 totals 14 residues. V was trimmed by 7 bases and J by 4 bases, leaving 13 bases between them. CDR1 and CDR2 (germline): MNHNS, SASEGT. The CDR3 region has the DNA TGTGCCAGCAACAACAGGAATTATAATGAAAAACTGTTTTTT. Protein: CASNNRNYNEKLFF.

The rearrangement links TRBV6-1 to TRBJ2-1; a possible D gene is TRBD2 (7 bases). With 0 bases removed from V and 3 bases from J, the gap between germline ends came to 12 bases. Germline values: CDR1 MNHNS, CDR2 SASEGT. CDR3 length: 16 residues. Written as DNA, the CDR3 is TGTGCCAGCAGTGAAGCGACGGGGGGCCTCTACAATGAGCAGTTCTTC. Its translation: CASSEATGGLYNEQFF.

V and J are TRBV18 and TRBJ1-3, with D unresolved. The CDR3 has 15 amino acids. Germline V gene lookup returns CDR1 KGHSH and CDR2 LQKENI. V shed 0 bases and J shed 0 bases, with 6 bases lying between them. CDR3 nucleotide sequence: TGTGCCAGCTCACCACCCGGGAGCTCTGGAAACACCATATATTTT. It yields the protein CASSPPGSSGNTIYF.

The chain is built from TRBV5-8 and TRBJ1-2; perhaps TRBD1 as D (6 bases). Trimming stripped 3 bases from V and 2 bases from J, with 14 bases between. CDR1 SGHTS and CDR2 YDEGEE come from the germline V gene. The CDR3 spans 15 residues. The CDR3 is CASSSGHTPNYGYTF. DNA of the CDR3: TGTGCCAGCAGCTCGGGACATACCCCAAACTATGGCTACACCTTC. The variable domain in full, with the rest retrieved from reference TRBV5-8 and TRBJ1-2, is EAGVTQSPTHLIKTRGQQATLRCSPISGHTSVYWYQQALGLGLQFLLWYDEGEERNRGNFPPRFSGRQFPNYSSELNVNALELEDSALYLCASSSGHTPNYGYTFGSGTRLTVV.

This clone was observed a single time. This rearrangement joins TRBV5-6 to TRBJ1-1, with D possibly matching TRBD1 (6 bases). This CDR3 region has 15 residues. The V end was cut by 0 bases, the J end by 3 bases, with 12 bases between. Germline CDR1 SGHDT, CDR2 YYEEEE. The CDR3 loop reads CASSLAGAPDTEAFF. In nucleotides, the CDR3 is TGTGCCAGCAGCTTGGCAGGGGCGCCGGACACTGAAGCTTTCTTT.

The rearrangement links TRBV4-2 to TRBJ2-2, with TRBD2 matching 7 bases. The germline V gene encodes CDR1 LGHNA and CDR2 YNFKEQ. The CDR3 has 16 amino acids. Losses at the gene ends were 4 bases for V and 5 bases for J; bases not matched to a gene: 10. DNA of the CDR3: TGTGCCAGCAGCCGGCGGGTCGCGGGGGTAACCGGGGAGCTGTTTTTT. Protein product: CASSRRVAGVTGELFF.

V and J are TRBV27 and TRBJ2-1; D not resolved. Trimming left V 7 bases short and J 0 bases short, with 13 bases between. The CDR3 has 15 residues. Germline CDR1 MNHEY, CDR2 SMNVEV (reference sequence). CDR3: CASKLGWSSYNEQFF. The CDR3 DNA reads as TGTGCCAGCAAACTCGGGTGGAGCTCCTACAATGAGCAGTTCTTC.

As to this clone: A read error may produce the germline difference seen at one junction end. The chain joins TRBV2 to TRBJ2-5, with 15 bases lining up with TRBD2. Per germline, CDR1 SNHLY and CDR2 FYNNEI. The CDR3 is 13 amino acids. The CDR3 region is CASSEGRTSGGDF. CDR3 nucleotides: TGTGCCAGCAGTGAAGGAAGGACTAGCGGGGGGGACTTC.

The chain has TRBV19 and TRBJ2-1; D might be TRBD2 (5 bases). The CDR3 totals 15 residues. The germline V gene has CDR1 LNHDA and CDR2 SQIVND (reference sequence). V lost 5 bases, J lost 3 bases, and 14 bases lay in between. CDR3 in DNA: TGTGCCAGTAGTTTATTGGTCGGGGTCTACAATGAGCAGTTCTTC. Translated, it gives CASSLLVGVYNEQFF.

The chain employs TRBV18 and TRBJ2-7; TRBD1 matches 9 bases. Germline CDR1 KGHSH, CDR2 LQKENI. V lost 3 bases, J lost 0 bases, and 9 bases stayed unmatched. CDR3 length: 17 amino acids. Written as DNA, the CDR3 is TGTGCCAGCTCACCGGACAGGGGATCTCATAGCTCCTACGAGCAGTACTTC. It encodes CASSPDRGSHSSYEQYF.

The genes are TRBV13 and TRBJ2-7; 9 positions match TRBD2. This CDR3 contains 16 residues. Germline-derived CDR1 and CDR2 are PRHDT and FYEKMQ (reference sequence). The V segment lost 5 bases and the J segment 6 bases; nucleotides outside the gene matches: 14. The CDR3 protein is CASSLFVSGGPLEQYF. CDR3 nucleotides: TGTGCCAGCAGCCTATTTGTTAGCGGGGGCCCTCTCGAGCAGTACTTC.

This chain links TRBV6-5 with TRBJ2-5; 9 bases map to TRBD2. CDR1 is MNHEY, CDR2 SVGAGI, per germline. V lost 9 bases and J lost 4; bases outside the gene matches: 6. The CDR3 extends over 13 amino acids. CDR3 in DNA: TGTGCCAGTGGGACTAGCTCCTTAGAGACCCAGTACTTC. Translating it yields CASGTSSLETQYF.

This rearrangement joins TRBV7-9 to TRBJ1-1; 7 bases fit TRBD1. Trimming at V came to 4 bases and at J to 0 bases, leaving 8 bases not matched to a gene. The CDR3 length is 16 residues. Germline V gene lookup returns CDR1 SEHNR and CDR2 FQNEAQ (reference sequence). The chain's CDR3 is CASSSGTDTLNTEAFF. In DNA form, the CDR3 reads TGTGCCAGCAGCTCCGGGACAGATACCTTGAACACTGAAGCTTTCTTT.

The chain recombines TRBV18 with TRBJ1-1, with 8 bases that match TRBD1. CDR1 is KGHSH, CDR2 LQKENI, per germline. The CDR3 extends over 15 amino acids. V was pared by 3 bases and J by 3 bases, with 6 bases of the junction left unmatched. CDR3 amino acids: CASSPGQGGDTEAFF. CDR3 DNA sequence: TGTGCCAGCTCACCCGGACAGGGCGGGGACACTGAAGCTTTCTTT.

The rearrangement links TRBV7-6 to TRBJ2-5, with 11 bases that match TRBD2. V shed 5 bases and J 5 bases; nucleotides not matched to a gene: 7. Per germline, CDR1 SGHVS and CDR2 FNYEAQ. The CDR3 spans 15 residues. The CDR3 DNA reads as TGTGCCAGCAGCACTACTAGCGGGGGCGGGGAGACCCAGTACTTC. Translated, it gives CASSTTSGGGETQYF.

A single count supports this clone. The rearrangement links TRBV6-6 to TRBJ2-2, with unresolved D. CDR3 length: 14 amino acids. V was trimmed by 2 bases and J by 6 bases, leaving 10 bases between them. Germline values: CDR1 MNHNY, CDR2 SVGAGI (reference sequence). CDR3 nucleotides: TGTGCCAGCAGTTACACAGCCCCCCCCGGGGAGCTGTTTTTT. Its translation: CASSYTAPPGELFF.

This clone has just a few counts. This chain connects TRBV6-5 to TRBJ2-7; D is unresolved. Germline V gene sequence: CDR1 MNHEY, CDR2 SVGAGI. CDR3 length: 12 residues. V lost 5 bases and J lost 7, with 12 bases in between. DNA for the CDR3: TGTGCCAGCAGTACCCGCCCCGGGGAGCAGTACTTC. Translation: CASSTRPGEQYF.